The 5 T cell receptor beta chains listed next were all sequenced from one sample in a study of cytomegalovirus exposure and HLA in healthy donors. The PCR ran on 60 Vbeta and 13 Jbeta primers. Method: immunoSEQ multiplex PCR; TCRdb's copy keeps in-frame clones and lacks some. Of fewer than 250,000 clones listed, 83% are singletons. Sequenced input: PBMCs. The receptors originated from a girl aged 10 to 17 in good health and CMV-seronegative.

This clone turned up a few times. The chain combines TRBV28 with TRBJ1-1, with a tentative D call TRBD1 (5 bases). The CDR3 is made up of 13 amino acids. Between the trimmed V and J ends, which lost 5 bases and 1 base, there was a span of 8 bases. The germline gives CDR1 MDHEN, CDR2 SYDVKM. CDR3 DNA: TGTGCCAGCAGTATCACAGGGAACACTGAAGCTTTCTTT. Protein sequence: CASSITGNTEAFF.

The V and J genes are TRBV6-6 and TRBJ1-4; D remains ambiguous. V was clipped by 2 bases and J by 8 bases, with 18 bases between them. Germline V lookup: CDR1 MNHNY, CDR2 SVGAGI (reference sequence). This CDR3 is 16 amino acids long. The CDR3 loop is CASSYPTGTSGEKLFF. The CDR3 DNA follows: TGTGCCAGCAGTTACCCTACGGGCACAAGCGGGGAAAAACTGTTTTTT.

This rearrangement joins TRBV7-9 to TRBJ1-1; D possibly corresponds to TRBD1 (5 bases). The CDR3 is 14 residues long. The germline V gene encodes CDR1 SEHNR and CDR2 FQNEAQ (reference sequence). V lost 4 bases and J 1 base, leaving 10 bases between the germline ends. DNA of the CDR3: TGTGCCAGCAGCTGGGGGACTTCGAACACTGAAGCTTTCTTT. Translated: CASSWGTSNTEAFF.

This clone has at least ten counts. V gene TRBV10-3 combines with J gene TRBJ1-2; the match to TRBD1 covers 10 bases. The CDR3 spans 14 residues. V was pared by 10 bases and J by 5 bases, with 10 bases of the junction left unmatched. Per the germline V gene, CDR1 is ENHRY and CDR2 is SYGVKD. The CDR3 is CATSDRDRGYGYTF. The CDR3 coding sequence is TGTGCCACGTCAGACCGGGACAGGGGTTATGGCTACACCTTC.

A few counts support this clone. CDR3 sequence (DNA): TGTGCCAGCACCCACAGGGGTGAAGCTTTCTTT. Translating it yields CASTHRGEAFF. J is TRBJ1-1 and V is TRBV6-5; TRBD1 matches at 7 bases. V was clipped by 7 bases and J by 7 bases; unmatched bases: 3. The CDR3 sequence is 11 residues long. Germline V gene sequence: CDR1 MNHEY, CDR2 SVGAGI.